One sample yielded the 17 T cell receptor beta chains listed below, sequenced in a study of blood T cells in healthy people across ages. Using a J-beta primer mix together with a sample-barcoded 5' primer, a second PCR was run for roughly 7 to 11 cycles. TCRdb recomputed calls from the 5' RACE reads with MiXCR, one row per CDR3 protein. The sample holds about 620,000 distinct CDR3 sequences; under 25% are singletons and the top ten take roughly 3.7%. The specimen was blood. These receptors all come from a man aged 70-80 years in good health.

This clonotype has ten or more counts. The V gene is TRBV20-1, the J gene TRBJ2-7; tentatively, D is TRBD2 (6 bases). With 1 base removed from V and 4 bases from J, the gap between germline ends came to 14 bases. The CDR3 extends over 14 amino acids. Germline CDR1 DFQATT, CDR2 SNEGSKA (reference sequence). CDR3 amino acids: CSARAYTGEYEQYF. The CDR3 DNA reads TGCAGTGCTAGAGCCTACACGGGGGAATACGAGCAGTACTTC.

This clonotype was seen only a few times. The genes are TRBV4-1 and TRBJ1-2; D remains ambiguous. Trimming removed 0 bases at V and 0 bases at J, with 11 bases between. In germline, CDR1 is MGHRA, CDR2 YSYEKL. CDR3 length: 16 amino acids. The chain's CDR3 is CASSQEWTGANYGYTF. DNA of the CDR3: TGCGCCAGCAGCCAAGAATGGACCGGAGCTAACTATGGCTACACCTTC.

This sequence joins TRBV28 and TRBJ2-1; the D gene is possibly TRBD2 (6 bases). The germline V and J ends were trimmed by 8 bases and 3 bases, with 17 bases remaining between them. The CDR3 consists of 15 residues. Germline CDR1 is MDHEN and CDR2 is SYDVKM. The chain's CDR3 is CASSLRDGGYNEQFF. The CDR3, as DNA: TGTGCCAGCTCGCTCCGGGACGGGGGCTACAATGAGCAGTTCTTC.

V usage is TRBV5-6 and J usage is TRBJ1-2; D uncertain. V was clipped by 4 bases and J by 2 bases, with 15 bases between them. The CDR3 totals 15 residues. Germline lookup yields CDR1 SGHDT and CDR2 YYEEEE. CDR3 DNA: TGTGCCAGCAGCCTCCCTTTTTCAGGAAACTATGGCTACACCTTC. As protein: CASSLPFSGNYGYTF.

This clonotype was counted between two and nine times. The V call is TRBV4-3, the J call TRBJ1-5, with a tentative D call TRBD1 (5 bases). V was trimmed by 0 bases and J by 1 base, leaving 10 bases between them. Looked up from germline, CDR1 is LGHNA and CDR2 is YSLEER. The CDR3 is 16 residues long. CDR3 coding DNA: TGCGCCAGCAGCCAAGATTCGGGGCAGAGCAATCAGCCCCAGCATTTT. This encodes CASSQDSGQSNQPQHF.

This sequence joins TRBV9 and TRBJ2-1; D ambiguous. The CDR3 is 15 amino acids. Trimming removed 3 bases at V and 2 bases at J, with 12 bases between. CDR1 and CDR2 (germline): SGDLS, YYNGEE. The CDR3 protein is CASSAVIGTYNEQFF. CDR3 nucleotide sequence: TGTGCCAGCAGCGCAGTCATCGGAACCTACAATGAGCAGTTCTTC.

This chain joins TRBV12-3 or TRBV12-4 and TRBJ2-4; D is undetermined. The CDR3 totals 13 residues. V dropped 3 bases and J dropped 1 base, with 4 bases sitting between them. CDR3 sequence: CASSFTAKNIQYF. CDR3 nucleotides: TGTGCCAGCAGTTTCACGGCCAAAAACATTCAGTACTTC.

This rearrangement joins TRBV28 to TRBJ2-1, with a tentative D call TRBD2 (6 bases). The germline gives CDR1 MDHEN, CDR2 SYDVKM. With 8 bases removed from V and 5 bases from J, the gap between germline ends came to 7 bases. The CDR3 is 11 residues long. CDR3: CASGRNNEQFF. CDR3 in DNA: TGTGCCAGCGGGAGGAACAATGAGCAGTTCTTC.

This clonotype was seen only a few times. V is TRBV12-3 or TRBV12-4 and J is TRBJ1-4; possible D gene TRBD1, 5 bases. This CDR3 has 17 residues. Trimming stripped 3 bases from V and 4 bases from J, with 18 bases between. CDR3 DNA: TGTGCCAGCAGTTTTTCTCCGGGACGGACTTATAATGAAAAACTGTTTTTT. Its protein product is CASSFSPGRTYNEKLFF.

The chain's CDR3 is CASSETGYPEQFF. CDR3 bases: TGTGCCAGCAGCGAAACAGGTTACCCTGAGCAGTTCTTC. The chain combines TRBV3-1 with TRBJ2-1; D perhaps matches TRBD1 (5 bases). Trimming shortened V by 5 bases and J by 9 bases, and 14 bases separated the two germline ends. This CDR3 is built from 13 residues. Germline V lookup: CDR1 LGHDT, CDR2 YNNKEL (reference sequence).

This clonotype was detected ten times or more. The CDR3 reads CSAGDTGRLQETQYF. The CDR3 DNA sequence: TGCAGTGCTGGGGATACTGGGAGGCTTCAAGAGACCCAGTACTTC. This rearrangement joins TRBV20-1 to TRBJ2-5; D is possibly TRBD2 (6 bases). Germline loops: CDR1 DFQATT, CDR2 SNEGSKA (reference sequence). The CDR3 totals 15 residues. Deletions cut 5 bases from V and 2 bases from J, with 18 bases between.

This clonotype came up a few times. This chain uses TRBV7-3 with TRBJ2-1; D possibly corresponds to TRBD2 (7 bases). Deletions cut 2 bases from V and 4 bases from J, with 12 bases between. This CDR3 is built from 15 residues. CDR1 SGHTA and CDR2 FQGTGA come from the germline V gene. The DNA for the CDR3 is TGTGCCAGCAGCTTACGGGGGGCCGAATACAATGAGCAGTTCTTC. This gives the protein CASSLRGAEYNEQFF.

The chain joins TRBV7-2 to TRBJ2-3; 9 positions match TRBD1. Looked up from germline, CDR1 is SGHTA and CDR2 is FQGNSA. This CDR3 has 16 residues. V was clipped by 1 base and J by 5 bases; unmatched bases: 7. The CDR3 region is CASSLGRDRDVDTQYF. CDR3 sequence (DNA): TGTGCCAGCAGCTTAGGTCGGGACAGGGATGTAGATACGCAGTATTTT.

This chain joins TRBV9 and TRBJ2-1; 7 bases match TRBD2. Matching the DNA end better, TRBJ2-7 makes the J call doubtful. The CDR3 sequence is 15 residues long. Looked up from germline, CDR1 is SGDLS and CDR2 is YYNGEE. CDR3 DNA: TGTGCCAGCAGTGCCGGACTAGGTCCATCCTACGAGCAGTACTTC. Its protein product is CASSAGLGPSYEQYF.

This clonotype occurred once. The chain recombines TRBV28 with TRBJ2-7; 7 nucleotides agree with TRBD2. Germline assignment: CDR1 MDHEN and CDR2 SYDVKM. There are 11 residues in the CDR3. Trimming took 7 bases from V and 4 from J; bases not matched to a gene: 1. CDR3 sequence: CASIAGYEQYF. The CDR3 DNA is TGTGCCAGCATAGCGGGTTACGAGCAGTACTTC.

This clonotype was found a few times. J is TRBJ2-5 and V is TRBV5-1; D tentatively reads TRBD1 or TRBD2 (6 bases each). The end of the DNA is better explained by TRBJ2-1, so the J call may be wrong. Germline lookup yields CDR1 SGHRS and CDR2 YFSETQ. CDR3 length: 16 amino acids. CDR3 sequence reads: CASSPDSGGGYNEQFF. The CDR3, as DNA: TGCGCCAGCAGCCCGGATAGCGGAGGGGGCTACAATGAGCAGTTCTTC.

The chain joins TRBV12-3 or TRBV12-4 to TRBJ2-1; TRBD2 agrees at 11 bases. After removal of 7 bases from V and 6 bases from J, the junction contained 5 bases not matched to a gene. The length of the CDR3 is 14 residues. In DNA, the CDR3 is TGTGCCAGCAATACTAGCGGGAGAGGCAATGAGCAGTTCTTC. It encodes CASNTSGRGNEQFF.